Listed below are T cell receptor beta chains from one sample, sequenced in a study of OX40 agonist ivuxolimab in advanced cancers. TCRdb keeps only in-frame clones here, not all; method: immunoSEQ multiplex PCR. Of under 80,000 clones listed, more than 75% are singletons. Here the sequenced sample was CD4+ or CD8+ T cells sorted from blood, taken in a trial of the OX40 agonist ivuxolimab. The receptor set was obtained from an adult with an advanced solid tumor such as melanoma, head and neck, liver or kidney cancer. The CDR3 runs from the conserved cysteine through the conserved F or W. Each record gives: D gene, clone size, J gene, V gene, CDR3 DNA, CDR3 protein. A D gene is named only where the DNA matches it firmly. Where a row states a size, it is once, few, many or the class of an expanded clone; other rows omit it.

D: NA
size: once
J: TRBJ2-7
V: TRBV18
DNA: TGTGCCAGCTCACCACCGAGGACACGGGTAGAGAACGAGCAGTACTTC
CDR3: CASSPPRTRVENEQYF

D: TRBD1
size: NA
J: TRBJ2-7
V: TRBV29-1
DNA: TGCAGCGTGGGGACAGGGAGCTACGAGCAGTACTTC
CDR3: CSVGTGSYEQYF

D: NA
size: NA
J: TRBJ2-7
V: TRBV11-2
DNA: TGTGCCAGCAGCTTAGCGAGGGGAGACTACGAGCAGTACTTC
CDR3: CASSLARGDYEQYF

D: TRBD2
size: NA
J: TRBJ2-3
V: TRBV5-6
DNA: TGTGCCAGCAGCTTGGGACTAGCGGGAATTAGCACAGATACGCAGTATTTT
CDR3: CASSLGLAGISTDTQYF

D: NA
size: NA
J: TRBJ1-1
V: TRBV6-5
DNA: TGTGCCAGCAGTTCACCTACCAGCGTTTCGGGAGAAGCTTTCTTT
CDR3: CASSSPTSVSGEAFF

D: TRBD1
size: few
J: TRBJ1-6
V: TRBV7-6
DNA: TGTGCCAGCAGCCCTAGGGGTGCGGGACAGGGGTTTTCACCCCTCCACTTT
CDR3: CASSPRGAGQGFSPLHF

D: TRBD1
size: NA
J: TRBJ1-6
V: TRBV7-9
DNA: TGTGCCAGCAGCCCCGACAGGGCAATAGCACCCCTCCACTTT
CDR3: CASSPDRAIAPLHF

D: TRBD2
size: NA
J: TRBJ2-7
V: TRBV7-3
DNA: TGTGCCAGCAGCCCCTCTAGCGGCTCCTACGAGCAGTACTTC
CDR3: CASSPSSGSYEQYF

D: NA
size: once
J: TRBJ1-6
V: TRBV6-1
DNA: TGTGCCAGCAGTGAGGGAGGGAGCTTAAGCTATAATTCACCCCTCCACTTT
CDR3: CASSEGGSLSYNSPLHF

D: NA
size: NA
J: TRBJ2-1
V: TRBV27
DNA: TGTGCCAGCAGTTTATCCTGGGCCAGGGCACACAATGAGCAGTTCTTC
CDR3: CASSLSWARAHNEQFF

D: NA
size: NA
J: TRBJ2-1
V: TRBV7-2
DNA: TGTGCCAGCAGCTTAGGTAGGGGCGGGAATGAGCAGTTCTTC
CDR3: CASSLGRGGNEQFF

D: NA
size: NA
J: TRBJ1-3
V: TRBV10-3
DNA: TGTGGGGGGAGCTCTGGAAACACCATATATTTT
CDR3: CGGSSGNTIYF

D: NA
size: NA
J: TRBJ2-1
V: TRBV11-2
DNA: TGTGCCAGCAGCTTAGGGCTAGCGTCAAAGCAGTTCTTC
CDR3: CASSLGLASKQFF

D: NA
size: NA
J: TRBJ1-3
V: TRBV10-2
DNA: TGCGCCAGCGGTGTCTCTGGAAACACCATATATTTT
CDR3: CASGVSGNTIYF

D: TRBD2
size: NA
J: TRBJ2-1
V: TRBV25-1
DNA: TGTGCCAGCAGCATAGCGGGCATAGTTAACAATGAGCAGTTCTTC
CDR3: CASSIAGIVNNEQFF

D: NA
size: NA
J: TRBJ1-3
V: TRBV7-2
DNA: TGTGCCAGCAGCCCAAACGGAAACACCATATATTTT
CDR3: CASSPNGNTIYF

D: TRBD2
size: NA
J: TRBJ2-1
V: TRBV27
DNA: TGTGCCAGCAGTTTAATGGCTAGCGGGATATCCTACAATGAGCAGTTCTTC
CDR3: CASSLMASGISYNEQFF

D: NA
size: NA
J: TRBJ2-7
V: TRBV6-5
DNA: TGTGCCAGCAGATGGGGCAGCACCTACGAGCAGTACTTC
CDR3: CASRWGSTYEQYF

D: NA
size: few
J: TRBJ1-1
V: TRBV9
DNA: TGTGCCAGCAGCCAGGGAGGAGGTACTGAAGCTTTCTTT
CDR3: CASSQGGGTEAFF

D: TRBD1
size: NA
J: TRBJ1-5
V: TRBV6-5
DNA: TGTGCCAGCAGTTACCTGGGACAGGGGTCATCGCCCCAGCATTTT
CDR3: CASSYLGQGSSPQHF

D: NA
size: NA
J: TRBJ1-3
V: TRBV28
DNA: TGTGCCAGCAGTTTAGGGGGAGTCGGAAAAGGAAACACCATATATTTT
CDR3: CASSLGGVGKGNTIYF

D: TRBD1
size: once
J: TRBJ1-2
V: TRBV13
DNA: TGTGCCAGCAGCCCTGGCAGACTACAGGGGGGGCACTATGGCTACACCTTC
CDR3: CASSPGRLQGGHYGYTF

D: NA
size: once
J: TRBJ2-2
V: TRBV6-1
DNA: TGTGCCAGCAGTGAATGGGTAAACACCGGGGAGCTGTTTTTT
CDR3: CASSEWVNTGELFF

D: TRBD2
size: NA
J: TRBJ2-1
V: TRBV11-3
DNA: TGTGCCAGCAGCCCAACAGGGACTAGATCTAATAATGAGCAGTTCTTC
CDR3: CASSPTGTRSNNEQFF

D: NA
size: NA
J: TRBJ2-5
V: TRBV18
DNA: TGTGCCAGCGTTTCCAGGGAACAAGAGACCCAGTACTTC
CDR3: CASVSREQETQYF

D: NA
size: once
J: TRBJ1-1
V: TRBV14
DNA: TGTGCCAGCAGCCAAGATTTCGGGGCATTCTCTGAAGCTTTCTTT
CDR3: CASSQDFGAFSEAFF

D: NA
size: NA
J: TRBJ1-5
V: TRBV6-5
DNA: TGTGCCAGCAGCCGCGGGGAAATTGGCAATCAGCCCCAGCATTTT
CDR3: CASSRGEIGNQPQHF

D: NA
size: few
J: TRBJ1-3
V: TRBV19
DNA: TGTGCCAGTAGGGCGGTTCAAGGACTCACTGTATATTTT
CDR3: CASRAVQGLTVYF

D: TRBD1
size: NA
J: TRBJ1-2
V: TRBV30
DNA: TGTGCCTTACCCCGGGACAGCAACTATGGCTACACCTTC
CDR3: CALPRDSNYGYTF

D: NA
size: NA
J: TRBJ1-1
V: TRBV4-3
DNA: TGCGCCAGCAGCCAAGATGTCAGGATGAAGGTCACTGAAGCTTTCTTT
CDR3: CASSQDVRMKVTEAFF

D: NA
size: few
J: TRBJ1-5
V: TRBV30
DNA: TGTGCCTGGACCCTGCACCCTAATCAGCCCCAGCATTTT
CDR3: CAWTLHPNQPQHF

D: TRBD1
size: NA
J: TRBJ2-7
V: TRBV5-4
DNA: TGTGCCAGCAGCTCTAAAGGGACAGGGTGGTCCTACGAGCAGTACTTC
CDR3: CASSSKGTGWSYEQYF

D: NA
size: NA
J: TRBJ1-6
V: TRBV7-2
DNA: TGTGCCAGCAGCTTAGGGCAGATTAATTCACCCCTCCACTTT
CDR3: CASSLGQINSPLHF

D: NA
size: NA
J: TRBJ2-1
V: TRBV2
DNA: TGTGCCAGCAGTGAAGTGACCAGCTACAATGAGCAGTTCTTC
CDR3: CASSEVTSYNEQFF

D: TRBD2
size: once
J: TRBJ2-7
V: TRBV29-1
DNA: TGCAGCGTTGCGACTAGCGGGCCCTACGAGCAGTACTTC
CDR3: CSVATSGPYEQYF

D: NA
size: medium-sized
J: TRBJ1-6
V: TRBV6-5
DNA: TGTGCCAGCAGTTATGTTCTTGGGGTGTCCTCACCCCTCCACTTT
CDR3: CASSYVLGVSSPLHF

D: NA
size: NA
J: TRBJ2-3
V: TRBV10-3
DNA: TGTGCCGTGATGGGAGATACGCAGTATTTT
CDR3: CAVMGDTQYF

D: TRBD1
size: NA
J: TRBJ2-1
V: TRBV19
DNA: TGTGCCAGTAGTTCTGGACAGGGTTATGAGCAGTTCTTC
CDR3: CASSSGQGYEQFF

D: TRBD2
size: NA
J: TRBJ2-1
V: TRBV5-4
DNA: TGTGCCAGCAGCCCCCCGGGCGGGAGCTACAATGAGCAGTTCTTC
CDR3: CASSPPGGSYNEQFF

D: NA
size: few
J: TRBJ2-7
V: TRBV20-1
DNA: TGCAGTGCGCTGACAGTTTACGAGCAGTACTTC
CDR3: CSALTVYEQYF

D: TRBD2
size: NA
J: TRBJ2-3
V: TRBV9
DNA: TGTGCCAGCAGCCAAAGCGGGGGGGAGAATACGCAGTATTTT
CDR3: CASSQSGGENTQYF

D: TRBD1
size: NA
J: TRBJ1-3
V: TRBV11-3
DNA: TGTGCCAGCAGCCTCCGGGACAGAGGTAACACCATATATTTT
CDR3: CASSLRDRGNTIYF

D: TRBD2
size: NA
J: TRBJ2-7
V: TRBV18
DNA: TGTGCCAGCTCACCGATTTCACTAGCGGGAAGCGACGAGCAGTACTTC
CDR3: CASSPISLAGSDEQYF

D: TRBD1
size: NA
J: TRBJ2-1
V: TRBV5-1
DNA: TGCGCCAGCAGGGCGCCAGGGGGCTCGAATGAGCAGTTCTTC
CDR3: CASRAPGGSNEQFF

D: NA
size: NA
J: TRBJ2-7
V: TRBV4-2
DNA: TGTGCCAGCAGCCTAGGGGGCGAGCAGTACTTC
CDR3: CASSLGGEQYF

D: NA
size: once
J: TRBJ2-5
V: TRBV30
DNA: TGTGCCTGGAGTGTACTCAACCAAGAGACCCAGTACTTC
CDR3: CAWSVLNQETQYF

D: NA
size: NA
J: TRBJ2-3
V: TRBV6-5
DNA: TGTGCCAGCAGTTACGTGGGGAGCACAGATACGCAGTATTTT
CDR3: CASSYVGSTDTQYF

D: NA
size: NA
J: TRBJ1-1
V: TRBV11-3
DNA: TGTGCCAGCAGCTTAGAATCGGGGGCGAGGTCTGAAGCTTTCTTT
CDR3: CASSLESGARSEAFF

D: NA
size: once
J: TRBJ2-7
V: TRBV11-2
DNA: TGTGCCAGCAGCTTAGCCTCGAACTACGAGCAGTACTTC
CDR3: CASSLASNYEQYF

D: NA
size: once
J: TRBJ2-7
V: TRBV4-1
DNA: TGCGCCAGCAGCCAAGAATCTACTACCCCCCACTACGAGCAGTACTTC
CDR3: CASSQESTTPHYEQYF